This passage covers 12 T cell receptor beta chains from one sample sequenced in a study of blood T cell repertoires in COVID-19. Assay used: immunoSEQ multiplex PCR; TCRdb lists only in-frame clones, some missing. There are roughly 120,000 clones in the sample; roughly 87% occur only once, and about a tenth lies in the top ten. Source material: peripheral blood. All receptors come from a man older than 75 with acute or convalescent COVID-19.

The chain carries TRBV5-6 and TRBJ2-7; TRBD1 matches at 9 bases. This CDR3 spans 15 amino acids. V gave up 4 bases and J gave up 0 bases; unmatched junction bases: 5. Germline V gene data show CDR1 as SGHDT and CDR2 as YYEEEE. CDR3 region: CASSPGQGYSYEQYF. The CDR3 region has the DNA TGTGCCAGCAGCCCTGGACAGGGGTACTCCTACGAGCAGTACTTC.

The chain employs TRBV27 and TRBJ1-2, with D maybe TRBD1 (6 bases). CDR1 MNHEY and CDR2 SMNVEV come from the germline V gene (reference sequence). V lost 11 bases, J lost 0 bases, and 16 bases lay in between. The CDR3 consists of 14 residues. The CDR3 loop is CAALQGCSNYGYTF. CDR3 in DNA: TGTGCCGCCTTGCAGGGGTGTTCTAACTATGGCTACACCTTC.

This clone occurred once. The rearrangement links TRBV28 to TRBJ2-3; D is ambiguous. V lost 6 bases, J lost 6 bases, and 7 bases lay in between. From germline, CDR1 is MDHEN and CDR2 SYDVKM. CDR3 size: 11 residues. CDR3 nucleotides: TGTGCCAGCAGCCCACAGGATACGCAGTATTTT. Residues: CASSPQDTQYF.

The chain employs TRBV2 and TRBJ2-7; 8 nucleotides match TRBD2. The J segment lost 0 bases and the V segment lost 4 bases, leaving 5 bases of the junction unmatched. Germline V gene sequence: CDR1 SNHLY, CDR2 FYNNEI. CDR3 length equals 15 residues. CDR3 residues: CASSGVGRASYEQYF. The CDR3 DNA follows: TGTGCCAGCAGTGGAGTCGGGAGGGCCTCCTACGAGCAGTACTTC.

The gene calls are TRBV5-1 and TRBJ1-4; 8 bases map to TRBD1. The CDR3 extends over 16 amino acids. Germline V gives CDR1 SGHRS, CDR2 YFSETQ. With V trimmed by 4 bases and J by 4 bases, 9 bases remained unmatched. The CDR3 sequence is CASSVTGTGDNEKLFF. The DNA of the CDR3 is TGCGCCAGCAGCGTGACCGGGACAGGAGATAATGAAAAACTGTTTTTT.

This chain connects TRBV6-5 to TRBJ1-1; 9 nucleotides match TRBD1. CDR1 and CDR2 from the germline V gene are MNHEY and SVGAGI. The V segment lost 6 bases and the J segment 4 bases; nucleotides outside the gene matches: 6. The CDR3 spans 14 residues. In DNA, the CDR3 is TGTGCCAGCAGCCTGGGACAGGGAAGCACTGAAGCTTTCTTT. Residues: CASSLGQGSTEAFF.

The chain carries TRBV10-2 and TRBJ1-3; D not certain. Germline CDR1 reads WSHSY; CDR2 reads SAAADI. The CDR3 has 13 amino acids. Between the trimmed V and J ends, which lost 6 bases and 2 bases, there was a span of 8 bases. This CDR3 reads CASSSPPGNTIYF. The CDR3 region has the DNA TGCGCCAGCAGCTCCCCCCCTGGAAACACCATATATTTT.

V usage is TRBV27 and J usage is TRBJ1-1; 7 positions agree with TRBD1. The CDR3 totals 12 residues. The junction had 5 bases not matched to a gene; V was cut back by 5 bases and J by 8 bases. The germline V gene has CDR1 MNHEY and CDR2 SMNVEV (reference sequence). The CDR3 sequence: CASSTRQGEAFF. CDR3 coding DNA: TGTGCCAGCAGTACTCGACAGGGAGAAGCTTTCTTT.

J is TRBJ1-5 and V is TRBV28; 8 nucleotides align to TRBD1. The CDR3 loop spans 16 amino acids. V was clipped by 3 bases and J by 0 bases; unmatched bases: 4. Per germline, CDR1 MDHEN and CDR2 SYDVKM. The chain's CDR3 is CASSLAGGYSNQPQHF. The CDR3 DNA reads as TGTGCCAGCAGTTTGGCAGGGGGCTATAGCAATCAGCCCCAGCATTTT.

V is TRBV30 and J is TRBJ1-5, with D possibly being TRBD1 (6 bases). Trimming cost V 2 bases and J 2 bases, with 7 bases left between them. The CDR3 spans 13 residues. Germline V gene data show CDR1 as GTSNPN and CDR2 as SVGIG (reference sequence). The CDR3 DNA follows: TGTGCCTGGAGTCGACAGGGCAATCAGCCCCAGCATTTT. It encodes CAWSRQGNQPQHF.

The J gene is TRBJ1-1, the V gene TRBV29-1; D not certain. Per the germline V gene, CDR1 is SQVTM and CDR2 is ANQGSEA. This CDR3 comprises 14 residues. V gave up 1 base and J gave up 2 bases, with 11 bases separating them. The CDR3 protein is CSVEVGSANTEAFF. As DNA, the CDR3 is TGCAGCGTTGAAGTAGGCAGCGCAAACACTGAAGCTTTCTTT.

This chain uses TRBV7-3 with TRBJ1-1; 8 positions match TRBD1. The V gene's germline CDR1 is SGHTA and CDR2 FQGTGA. V lost 5 bases and J lost 3; bases outside the gene matches: 5. The CDR3 loop spans 14 amino acids. CDR3: CASSGQGGDTEAFF. Here the CDR3 DNA reads TGTGCCAGCAGCGGACAGGGCGGGGACACTGAAGCTTTCTTT.